This record covers a single T cell receptor (beta chain). Its antigen is currently unknown. The data were obtained in a study of cytomegalovirus exposure and HLA in healthy donors. Broader study findings: The productive fraction for most TCR beta V segments was about 90% or about 30% in an earlier analysis. HLA allele associations emerged for around 16,000 TCR beta sequences in a later analysis, at 0.05 false discovery rate.

CDR1 SGDLS and CDR2 YYNGEE come from the germline V gene. V was cut by 0 bases and J by 0 bases, with 4 bases left in between. The CDR3 is made up of 15 amino acids. Vbeta (60) and Jbeta (13) primers were used in the PCR. Libraries were prepared by immunoSEQ multiplex PCR; TCRdb keeps only in-frame clonotypes and omits some of them. The data show about 120,000 clones, with 60% to 85% seen just once and less than 3.5% held by the top ten. The specimen was PBMCs. The clonotype comes from a woman aged 40 to 49 in good health and CMV-seropositive. The V gene is TRBV9, the J gene TRBJ2-6; D not resolved. The CDR3 sequence is CASSVGSSGANVLTF. The CDR3 DNA reads as TGTGCCAGCAGCGTAGGTAGCTCTGGGGCCAACGTCCTGACTTTC.